This T cell receptor (beta chain) was found in a study of OX40 agonist ivuxolimab in advanced cancers. Overall study results and limits: Low normalized T-cell clonal expansion was also seen in some nonresponders.

The data were produced by immunoSEQ multiplex PCR, yet TCRdb's version contains in-frame clones alone and is incomplete. This table has 53,000 or so clones, roughly 84% appearing once. About this clone: Its antigen is still unknown.

The CDR3 has 15 amino acids. Germline CDR1 reads SEHNR; CDR2 reads FQNEAQ (reference sequence). After removal of 3 bases from V and 6 bases from J, the junction contained 3 bases not matched to a gene. The chain is built from TRBV7-9 and TRBJ2-2; 11 bases align to TRBD2. The clonotype originates from an adult with an advanced solid tumor such as melanoma, head and neck, liver or kidney cancer. The sequences come from CD4+ or CD8+ T cells sorted from blood, collected in a trial of the OX40 agonist ivuxolimab. The CDR3 coding sequence is TGTGCCAGCAGCTTGATAGCGGGAGGGCCCGGGGAGCTGTTTTTT. The encoded protein is CASSLIAGGPGELFF.